Listed here is a single T cell receptor (beta chain). Its antigen has not been determined. No DNA is shown, since the ends of the CDR3 on it are uncertain; the CDR3 is the one TCRdb lists. The immunoSEQ Assay, a bias-controlled multiplex PCR, was used to amplify TCRbeta CDR3 regions from genomic DNA. Concerning the study's data processing: Nucleated cell counts per sample were estimated from amplification of reference gene primers within the assay. To quantify the absolute abundance of each unique TCRbeta CDR3 rearrangement, sequence reads were collapsed and filtered. For each sample, productive Simpson clonality was calculated as the square root of Simpson's diversity index across productive rearrangements. TCRdb provides this immuneACCESS table in a form limited to in-frame rearrangements. Some clones are lacking; in checked studies, under half of them reflect an unresolved V gene, and why the rest are absent is not known. V, J and clone size derive from that table, while D and trimming were established from the DNA sequence. This sample is represented by approximately 200,000 clones; roughly 80% of them were singletons. Around 3.1% of the sample is taken by the ten largest.

In the germline V gene (reference sequence), CDR1 corresponds to LNHNV and CDR2 to YYDKDF. The CDR3 runs 15 residues from the cysteine to the phenylalanine. Another Seattle source contributed samples from volunteer blood donors who had recovered from COVID-19. Collaborating institutions collected whole blood in K2EDTA tubes following their own protocols. Collaborator samples were shipped for TCRbeta analysis as frozen whole blood, isolated PBMCs, or DNA extracted from either sample type. This record comes from a study of blood T cell repertoires in COVID-19 (dated by TCRdb to about 2020). Study-wide context: Samples from collaborators originated in the United States, Italy and Spain and spanned both the acute and convalescent phases of COVID-19. The material from the prospective study consisted of cDNA or gDNA derived from T cells, B-cell-depleted T cells, or PBMCs. The dataset comprised deeply sampled blood TCRbeta repertoires from subjects exposed to, actively infected with, or recovered from COVID-19. A freely available public database, intended as a resource for researchers studying the immune response to SARS-CoV-2, is where the repertoires were released. Samples were obtained from the ongoing ImmuneRACE study (first 160 participants) and from 1,254 subjects provided by 6 global collaborators. Nearly every sample came with metadata listing a de-identified subject ID, COVID-19 status, age in years and sex. Where available, HLA class I and class II types were obtained from metadata supplied by the sample provider rather than from assay-based typing.

Paper-wide results and their limitations: Clinical and demographic metadata were provided uncurated, with the amount varying by source and participant.

Material for sequencing was peripheral blood. The sequence links TRBV15 to TRBJ2-5; TRBD1 is taken as the D call from the table, unchecked against the DNA. The receptor was isolated from a woman aged 30 to 39 who had recovered from COVID-19. The CDR3 region reads CATSRVRARAQTQYF.